This is a list of T cell receptor beta chains from one sample in a study of cytomegalovirus exposure and HLA in healthy donors. The protocol was immunoSEQ multiplex PCR, while the TCRdb copy is restricted to in-frame clones and leaves out a portion. The repertoire holds roughly 150,000 clones, with around 78% as singletons. Sequenced: PBMCs. These receptors originate from a woman aged 40-49 years in good health and CMV-seropositive. Both conserved end residues are part of each CDR3. D genes are given only for firm matches. Not all rows give a size; the values are once, few, many and, for expanded clones, a class.

d_gene	v_gene	j_gene	abundance	CDR3nt	CDR3aa
.	TRBV4-3	TRBJ1-5	.	TGCGCCAGCAGCCAAGACTTATCAGACAATCAGCCCCAGCATTTT	CASSQDLSDNQPQHF
TRBD1	TRBV2	TRBJ2-5	few	TGTGCCAGCAGTCCCGGGACAGTTTCAGAGACCCAGTACTTC	CASSPGTVSETQYF
.	TRBV5-1	TRBJ1-4	.	TGCGCCAGCAGCCCCAGCGAGAATAATGAAAAACTGTTTTTT	CASSPSENNEKLFF
TRBD1	TRBV14	TRBJ1-1	once	TGTGCCAGCAGCCAAAGGGAGACAGGGGGCACTGAAGCTTTCTTT	CASSQRETGGTEAFF
TRBD2	TRBV5-1	TRBJ2-1	.	TGCGCCAGCAGCCCTGGCGGCGGACTAGCAATTTATGAGCAGTTCTTC	CASSPGGGLAIYEQFF
TRBD1	TRBV15	TRBJ1-2	.	TGTGCCACCAGCAGAGCTACAGGGGGTGGCTCAGCTGGCTACACCTTC	CATSRATGGGSAGYTF
.	TRBV7-8	TRBJ1-1	.	TGTGCCAGCAGCTTAGCACGAACGGGGACTGAAGCTTTCTTT	CASSLARTGTEAFF
.	TRBV19	TRBJ2-1	.	TGTGCCAGTAGTATAGGGACAAGACTTGAGCAGTTCTTC	CASSIGTRLEQFF
.	TRBV5-1	TRBJ2-1	many	TGCGCCAGCGCGGCGGCCAATGAGCAGTTCTTC	CASAAANEQFF
.	TRBV5-1	TRBJ1-1	few	TGCGCCAGCAGCTCCAACCCTGGAGGGGCGAAGAACACTGAAGCTTTCTTT	CASSSNPGGAKNTEAFF
.	TRBV6-4	TRBJ1-4	.	TGTGCCAGCAGTGACGGGTCAGGAGGGAAGGAGACTGAAAAACTGTTTTTT	CASSDGSGGKETEKLFF
.	TRBV14	TRBJ2-7	many	TGTGCCAGCAGCCAGATCAGGGGTTTTAGTCTCTACGAGCAGTACTTC	CASSQIRGFSLYEQYF
TRBD2	TRBV9	TRBJ2-1	.	TGTGCCAGCAGCCCCCGAGGGACTAGCGGGGGTGTTGAGCAGTTCTTC	CASSPRGTSGGVEQFF
.	TRBV19	TRBJ1-5	.	TGTGCCAGTAGTATAGGGGGAGGAAGGCAGCCCCAGCATTTT	CASSIGGGRQPQHF
TRBD1	TRBV7-9	TRBJ2-1	.	TGTTCCAGCAGCTTAGTTGGACAGGGGGCGCGTAATGAGCAGTTCTTC	CSSSLVGQGARNEQFF
.	TRBV7-9	TRBJ2-3	few	TGTGCCAGCAGCATACAGGGCCCAGATACGCAGTATTTT	CASSIQGPDTQYF
.	TRBV7-2	TRBJ1-2	.	TGTGCCAGCAGCACCATGGGGCTCGCGGACTATGGCTACACCTTC	CASSTMGLADYGYTF
.	TRBV19	TRBJ1-1	.	TGTGCCAGTAGTATCAAGGGGACTGAAGCTTTCTTT	CASSIKGTEAFF
.	TRBV5-1	TRBJ1-2	.	TGCGCCAGCAGCTCGACTTCGATCGGCTATGGCTACACCTTC	CASSSTSIGYGYTF
.	TRBV14	TRBJ2-1	once	TGTGCCAGCAGCCAAGATCTTAGGAGTGAGCAGTTCTTC	CASSQDLRSEQFF
.	TRBV14	TRBJ1-3	.	TGTGCCTCCGGGAGCTCTGGAAACACCATATATTTT	CASGSSGNTIYF
.	TRBV18	TRBJ2-2	.	TGTGCCAGCACGAAGTCGCGTCCAGGGTTGACCGGGGAGCTGTTTTTT	CASTKSRPGLTGELFF
TRBD2	TRBV7-2	TRBJ2-3	once	TGTGCCAGCAGCTGGGGACTAGCGGGCACAGATACGCAGTATTTT	CASSWGLAGTDTQYF
TRBD2	TRBV10-3	TRBJ2-1	once	TGTGCCATCAGTGGGACTAGCGGCAATGAGCAATTCTTC	CAISGTSGNEQFF
.	TRBV29-1	TRBJ1-1	few	TGCAGCGTCAAAAACACTGAAGCTTTCTTT	CSVKNTEAFF
TRBD2	TRBV4-1	TRBJ2-2	once	TGCGCCAGCAGCCAAGATGCCCCCGGGGGGGCGAACACCGGGGAGCTGTTTTTT	CASSQDAPGGANTGELFF
.	TRBV9	TRBJ2-4	.	TGTGCCAGCAGCCCGAGACTAGGTCGGAACATTCAGTACTTC	CASSPRLGRNIQYF
.	TRBV4-2	TRBJ2-7	.	TGTGCCAGCAGCCTAGTAGACAGATACGAGCAGTACTTC	CASSLVDRYEQYF
.	TRBV19	TRBJ1-1	.	TGTGCCAGTAGTACTCGGGGTCTCACTGAAGCTTTCTTT	CASSTRGLTEAFF
TRBD2	TRBV11-3	TRBJ2-3	.	TGTGCCAGCAGCTTAGGCTCCATGGCGGGGGGGTTCACAGATACGCAGTATTTT	CASSLGSMAGGFTDTQYF